Below, 24 T cell receptor beta chains from the same sample are listed, as sequenced in a study of cytomegalovirus exposure and HLA in healthy donors. PCR primers comprised 60 Vbeta and 13 Jbeta primers. Measured with immunoSEQ multiplex PCR; TCRdb has only the in-frame clones, and not every one. The table shows some 120,000 clones, with around 83% occurring only once. The source material was PBMCs. The source is a man between 25 and 39 years old in good health and CMV-seropositive.

J is TRBJ2-2 and V is TRBV5-1; 11 bases are shared with TRBD2. CDR1 and CDR2 (germline): SGHRS, YFSETQ. The CDR3 totals 17 residues. V dropped 0 bases and J dropped 2; count of bases not matched to a gene: 3. CDR3 nucleotide sequence: TGCGCCAGCAGCTTGGCCGGGACTAGCGGTAACACCGGGGAGCTGTTTTTT. Translation: CASSLAGTSGNTGELFF.

With regard to this clone: Additional DNA sequences in this sample encode the identical CDR3. The V call is TRBV30, the J call TRBJ1-4; the D gene is possibly TRBD1 (5 bases). Germline V CDR1 and CDR2: GTSNPN, SVGIG (reference sequence). The CDR3 is 13 amino acids. This CDR3 reads CAGIKSGKEQLFF. CDR3 nucleotide sequence: TGTGCTGGCATCAAGTCAGGGAAGGAGCAACTGTTTTTT.

This chain connects TRBV27 to TRBJ2-6; 9 positions match TRBD1. With 5 bases clipped from V and 2 bases from J, the junction kept 7 bases outside the gene matches. CDR3 length: 17 residues. Germline V gene sequence: CDR1 MNHEY, CDR2 SMNVEV (reference sequence). The CDR3 here is CASSGQGKSPGANVLTF. In DNA form, the CDR3 reads TGTGCCAGCAGTGGACAGGGGAAAAGCCCTGGGGCCAACGTCCTGACTTTC.

This rearrangement joins TRBV15 to TRBJ2-3; 9 positions agree with TRBD2. The CDR3 spans 15 residues. Germline V lookup: CDR1 LNHNV, CDR2 YYDKDF (reference sequence). J lost 5 bases, V lost 0 bases, and 3 bases had no gene match. CDR3 nucleotide sequence: TGTGCCACCAGCAGAGAGAGCGGGAGGAAAGATACGCAGTATTTT. Protein product: CATSRESGRKDTQYF.

The chain employs TRBV5-4 and TRBJ2-3; tentative D call: TRBD1 (5 bases). From germline, CDR1 is SGHNT and CDR2 YYREEE (reference sequence). The CDR3 length is 15 residues. V was pared by 1 base and J by 4 bases, with 13 bases between. CDR3 region: CASSLPSDNSDTQYF. The CDR3 DNA sequence: TGTGCCAGCAGCTTGCCCTCGGACAACTCAGATACGCAGTATTTT. Full variable domain (remainder filled in from reference TRBV5-4 and TRBJ2-3): ETGVTQSPTHLIKTRGQQVTLRCSSQSGHNTVSWYQQALGQGPQFIFQYYREEENGRGNFPPRFSGLQFPNYSSELNVNALELDDSALYLCASSLPSDNSDTQYFGPGTRLTVL.

The rearrangement joins TRBV7-9 to TRBJ1-2, with D unclear. This CDR3 is built from 13 residues. The germline V gene has CDR1 SEHNR and CDR2 FQNEAQ (reference sequence). V was trimmed by 8 bases and J by 0 bases, leaving 10 bases between them. CDR3 loop: CASLPLPNYGYTF. The CDR3 bases are TGTGCCAGCCTTCCCCTTCCTAACTATGGCTACACCTTC.

The CDR3 spells CASSESSSGRGSTDTQYF. As DNA, the CDR3 is TGTGCCAGCAGTGAGTCTAGCAGCGGGAGGGGAAGCACAGATACGCAGTATTTT. The genes are TRBV25-1 and TRBJ2-3; 10 bases map to TRBD2. Germline assignment: CDR1 MGHDK and CDR2 SYGVNS. V shed 3 bases and J 0 bases; nucleotides not matched to a gene: 9. The CDR3 totals 18 residues.

The chain combines TRBV30 with TRBJ2-7, with 7 bases fitting TRBD1. The length of the CDR3 is 12 residues. Trimming removed 4 bases from V and 4 bases from J; junction bases left unmatched: 4. CDR1 GTSNPN and CDR2 SVGIG come from the germline V gene (reference sequence). The DNA of the CDR3 is TGTGCCTGGACCAGACAGGGTTACGAGCAGTACTTC. It encodes CAWTRQGYEQYF.

The chain joins TRBV5-6 to TRBJ2-1, with D tentatively TRBD2 (5 bases). CDR1 is SGHDT and CDR2 is YYEEEE in the germline V gene. This CDR3 is built from 14 residues. Between the trimmed V and J ends, which lost 0 bases and 10 bases, there was a span of 14 bases. Written as DNA, the CDR3 is TGTGCCAGCAGCTTGGATATCGGGCGGGTAGAGCAGTTCTTC. Amino acids: CASSLDIGRVEQFF.

This clone appeared a few times. The chain carries TRBV2 and TRBJ1-1; no reliable D call. V dropped 10 bases and J dropped 1 base, with 19 bases sitting between them. The CDR3 loop spans 15 amino acids. CDR1 is SNHLY and CDR2 is FYNNEI in the germline V gene. Written as DNA, the CDR3 is TGTGCCACAGAGCTTTGGAGATCGCCGAACACTGAAGCTTTCTTT. It yields the protein CATELWRSPNTEAFF. The full variable domain, its missing parts supplied by reference TRBV2 and TRBJ1-1, is EPEVTQTPSHQVTQMGQEVILRCVPISNHLYFYWYRQILGQKVEFLVSFYNNEISEKSEIFDDQFSVERPDGSNFTLKIRSTKLEDSAMYFCATELWRSPNTEAFFGQGTRLTVV.

This chain uses TRBV19 with TRBJ2-1; D not certain. Germline V lookup: CDR1 LNHDA, CDR2 SQIVND (reference sequence). The length of the CDR3 is 13 residues. V was shortened by 3 bases and J by 7 bases, with 10 bases between the two germline ends. The CDR3, as DNA: TGTGCCAGTAGTATGTCACTTTCGAATGAGCAGTTCTTC. Its protein is CASSMSLSNEQFF.

The V call is TRBV7-6, the J call TRBJ2-5; D remains ambiguous. The germline CDR1 and CDR2 sequences are SGHVS and FNYEAQ. The CDR3 extends over 15 amino acids. V was pared by 2 bases and J by 0 bases, with 10 bases between. CDR3 amino acids: CASSLLLGYQETQYF. The CDR3 nucleotides are TGTGCCAGCAGCTTACTTCTAGGATACCAAGAGACCCAGTACTTC.

The CDR3: CASMQGRDMNTEAFF. Written as DNA, the CDR3 is TGTGCCAGTATGCAGGGGAGAGACATGAACACTGAAGCTTTCTTT. The gene calls are TRBV19 and TRBJ1-1; D might be TRBD1 (6 bases). The CDR3 is 15 residues long. In germline, CDR1 is LNHDA, CDR2 SQIVND (reference sequence). Between the trimmed V and J ends, which lost 7 bases and 0 bases, there was a span of 15 bases.

This clone was seen a single time. The chain links TRBV6-6 to TRBJ2-1, with no clear D. This CDR3 has 13 amino acids. Between the trimmed V and J ends, which lost 2 bases and 4 bases, there was a span of 6 bases. The V gene's germline CDR1 is MNHNY and CDR2 SVGAGI (reference sequence). The CDR3 is CASSYTQYNEQFF. CDR3 sequence (DNA): TGTGCCAGCAGTTACACCCAGTACAATGAGCAGTTCTTC.

The chain joins TRBV10-1 to TRBJ2-3, with TRBD1 matching over 8 bases. Looked up from germline, CDR1 is WNHNN and CDR2 is SYGVQD (reference sequence). This CDR3 has 14 amino acids. Trimming cost V 3 bases and J 6 bases; bases outside gene matches: 5. This CDR3 is CASSDFRGPDTQYF. CDR3 nucleotides: TGCGCCAGCAGTGATTTCAGGGGGCCCGATACGCAGTATTTT.

The chain combines TRBV5-1 with TRBJ1-4; D perhaps matches TRBD1 (5 bases). Trimming shortened V by 4 bases and J by 8 bases, and 15 bases separated the two germline ends. The CDR3 is 14 residues long. Germline loops: CDR1 SGHRS, CDR2 YFSETQ. This CDR3 reads CASSPAGIGEKLFF. The DNA for the CDR3 is TGCGCCAGCAGCCCAGCAGGGATTGGCGAAAAACTGTTTTTT.

The sample holds a few counts of this clone. The rearrangement uses TRBV28 and TRBJ1-1; 8 bases map to TRBD1. From germline, CDR1 is MDHEN and CDR2 SYDVKM. The J segment lost 9 bases and the V segment lost 1 base, leaving 13 bases of the junction unmatched. The length of the CDR3 is 16 residues. CDR3 region: CASSLYWDRRRNKAFF. For the CDR3, the DNA is TGTGCCAGCAGTTTATACTGGGACAGGAGACGAAACAAAGCTTTCTTT. Full variable domain (missing parts from reference TRBV28 and TRBJ1-1): DVKVTQSSRYLVKRTGEKVFLECVQDMDHENMFWYRQDPGLGLRLIYFSYDVKMKEKGDIPEGYSVSREKKERFSLILESASTNQTSMYLCASSLYWDRRRNKAFFGQGTRLTVV.

This CDR3 reads CASSWGERGEGYTF. CDR3 in DNA: TGCGCCAGCAGCTGGGGTGAACGGGGGGAAGGCTACACCTTC. V is TRBV5-1 and J is TRBJ1-2; the D gene is possibly TRBD1 (5 bases). Germline V gene data show CDR1 as SGHRS and CDR2 as YFSETQ. The V gene lost 3 bases and the J gene lost 8 bases, with 17 bases spanning the gap. This CDR3 has 14 amino acids.

The V call is TRBV10-2, the J call TRBJ2-1; D is uncertain. Trimming cost V 8 bases and J 6 bases, with 5 bases left between them. The CDR3 contains 10 residues. Germline loops: CDR1 WSHSY, CDR2 SAAADI. The CDR3 loop is CASRFNEQFF. The CDR3 nucleotides are TGCGCCAGCCGTTTCAATGAGCAGTTCTTC.

This clone was counted between two and nine times. This chain links TRBV18 with TRBJ2-2, with D perhaps TRBD1 (6 bases). The CDR3 is made up of 13 amino acids. The ends were cut back, 6 bases at V and 6 bases at J, with 11 bases in the middle. CDR1 is KGHSH and CDR2 is LQKENI in the germline V gene. CDR3 bases: TGTGCCAGCTCTCAACAGGGTTCCGGGGAGCTGTTTTTT. Translating it yields CASSQQGSGELFF.

This clone was observed a handful of times. The V gene is TRBV30, the J gene TRBJ1-2; D remains unclear. The CDR3 extends over 15 amino acids. V was trimmed by 2 bases and J by 6 bases, leaving 19 bases between them. Germline V gene sequence: CDR1 GTSNPN, CDR2 SVGIG (reference sequence). CDR3: CAWSPSSPLEDGYTF. The CDR3 nucleotides are TGTGCCTGGAGTCCGTCCTCTCCCCTTGAGGATGGCTACACCTTC.

The rearrangement uses TRBV5-4 and TRBJ2-3; no reliable D call. The V gene lost 3 bases and the J gene lost 4 bases, with 9 bases spanning the gap. The germline CDR1 and CDR2 sequences are SGHNT and YYREEE (reference sequence). This CDR3 comprises 13 residues. Here the CDR3 DNA reads TGTGCCAGCAGCTCGGTCAAGTCAGATACGCAGTATTTT. Its protein is CASSSVKSDTQYF.

The genes are TRBV10-3 and TRBJ1-2, with TRBD1 identical over 7 bases. V was pared by 4 bases and J by 8 bases, with 7 bases of the junction left unmatched. Germline V gene lookup returns CDR1 ENHRY and CDR2 SYGVKD. The CDR3 is made up of 13 amino acids. The CDR3 sequence: CAISAGTVFGYTF. The CDR3 nucleotides are TGTGCCATCAGTGCCGGGACAGTTTTCGGCTACACCTTC.

The chain uses TRBV6-1 and TRBJ1-2; D is perhaps TRBD1 (5 bases). The CDR3 is 13 residues long. CDR1 and CDR2 from the germline V gene are MNHNS and SASEGT. Trimming took off 2 bases at V and 6 bases at J, with 10 bases between the two ends. The CDR3 region is CASSELGGNGYTF. The CDR3, as DNA: TGTGCCAGCAGTGAACTGGGGGGGAATGGCTACACCTTC.